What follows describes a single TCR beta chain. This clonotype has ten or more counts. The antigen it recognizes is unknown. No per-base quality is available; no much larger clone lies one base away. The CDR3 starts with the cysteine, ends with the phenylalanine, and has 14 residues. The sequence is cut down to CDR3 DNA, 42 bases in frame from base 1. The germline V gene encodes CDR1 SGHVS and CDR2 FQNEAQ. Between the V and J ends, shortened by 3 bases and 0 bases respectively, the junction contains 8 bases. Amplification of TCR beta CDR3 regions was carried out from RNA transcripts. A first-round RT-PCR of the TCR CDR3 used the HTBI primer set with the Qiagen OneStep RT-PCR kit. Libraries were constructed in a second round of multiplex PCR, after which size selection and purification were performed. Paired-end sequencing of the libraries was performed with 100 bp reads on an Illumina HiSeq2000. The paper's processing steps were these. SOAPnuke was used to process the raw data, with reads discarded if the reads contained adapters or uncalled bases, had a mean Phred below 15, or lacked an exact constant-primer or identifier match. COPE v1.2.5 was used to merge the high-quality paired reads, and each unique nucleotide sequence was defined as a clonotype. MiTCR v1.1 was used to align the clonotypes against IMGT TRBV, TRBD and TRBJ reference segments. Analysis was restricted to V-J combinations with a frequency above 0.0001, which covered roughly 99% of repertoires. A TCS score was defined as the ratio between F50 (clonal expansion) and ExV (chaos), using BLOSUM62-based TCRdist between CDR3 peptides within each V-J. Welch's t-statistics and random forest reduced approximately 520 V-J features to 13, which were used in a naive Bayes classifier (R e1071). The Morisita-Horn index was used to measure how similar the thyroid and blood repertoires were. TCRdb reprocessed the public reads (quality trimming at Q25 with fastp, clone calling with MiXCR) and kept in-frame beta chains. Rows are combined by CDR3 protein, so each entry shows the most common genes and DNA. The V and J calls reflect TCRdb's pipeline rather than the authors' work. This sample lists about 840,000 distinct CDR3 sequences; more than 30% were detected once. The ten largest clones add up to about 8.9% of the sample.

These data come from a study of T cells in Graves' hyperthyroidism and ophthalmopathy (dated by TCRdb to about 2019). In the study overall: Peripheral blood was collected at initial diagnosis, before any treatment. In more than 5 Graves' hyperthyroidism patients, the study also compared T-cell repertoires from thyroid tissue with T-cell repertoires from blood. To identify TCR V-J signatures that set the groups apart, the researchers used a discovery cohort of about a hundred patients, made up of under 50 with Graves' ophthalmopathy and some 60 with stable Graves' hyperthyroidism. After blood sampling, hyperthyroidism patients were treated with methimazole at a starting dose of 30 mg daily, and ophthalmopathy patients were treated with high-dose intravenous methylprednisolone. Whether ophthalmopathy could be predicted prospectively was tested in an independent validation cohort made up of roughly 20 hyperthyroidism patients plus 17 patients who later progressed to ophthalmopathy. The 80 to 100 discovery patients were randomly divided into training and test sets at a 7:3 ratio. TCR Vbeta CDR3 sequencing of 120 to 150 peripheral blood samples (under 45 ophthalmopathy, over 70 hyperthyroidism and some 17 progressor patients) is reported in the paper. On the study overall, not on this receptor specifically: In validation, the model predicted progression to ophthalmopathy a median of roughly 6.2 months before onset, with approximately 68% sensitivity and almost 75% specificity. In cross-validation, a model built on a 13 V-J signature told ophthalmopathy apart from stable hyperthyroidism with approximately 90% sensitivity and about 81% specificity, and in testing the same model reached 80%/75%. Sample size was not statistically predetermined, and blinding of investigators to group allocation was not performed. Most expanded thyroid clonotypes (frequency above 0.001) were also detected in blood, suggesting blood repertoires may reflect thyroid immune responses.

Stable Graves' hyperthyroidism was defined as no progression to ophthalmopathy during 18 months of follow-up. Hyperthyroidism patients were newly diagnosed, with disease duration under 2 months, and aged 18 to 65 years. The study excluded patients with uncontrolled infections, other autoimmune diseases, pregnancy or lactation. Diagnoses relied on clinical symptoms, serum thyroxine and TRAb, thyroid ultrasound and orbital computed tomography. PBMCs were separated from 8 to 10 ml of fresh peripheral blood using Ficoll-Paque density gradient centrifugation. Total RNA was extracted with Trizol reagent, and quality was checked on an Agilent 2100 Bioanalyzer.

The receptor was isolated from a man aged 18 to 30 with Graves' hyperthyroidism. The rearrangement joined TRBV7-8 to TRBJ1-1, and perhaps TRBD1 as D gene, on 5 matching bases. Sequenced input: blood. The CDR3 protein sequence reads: CASSLTAMNTEAFF. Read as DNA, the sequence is TGTGCCAGCAGCTTGACAGCCATGAACACTGAAGCTTTCTTT.